Following are 2 T cell receptor beta chains from one sample sequenced in a study of T cells after yellow fever vaccination. In TCRdb, the 5' RACE reads were re-called with MiXCR into one record per CDR3 protein. The sample lists 300,000 to 350,000 distinct CDR3 sequences, roughly 8.3% occurring once. The specimen was PBMCs, collected approximately 47 days after the first yellow fever vaccination. Receptor source: a man younger than 35 who received the YFV17D yellow fever vaccine.

This sequence joins TRBV3-1 and TRBJ2-3; the D is unclear. V gave up 5 bases and J gave up 7 bases, with 10 bases separating them. The germline CDR1 and CDR2 sequences are LGHDT and YNNKEL (reference sequence). The CDR3 sequence is 12 residues long. The CDR3 spells CASSFGRNTQYF. In nucleotides, the CDR3 is TGTGCCAGCAGCTTTGGTAGAAATACGCAGTATTTT.

The genes are TRBV4-2 and TRBJ1-6; tentative D call: TRBD1 (5 bases). V lost 1 base to trimming and J lost 6 bases, with 13 bases between them. The CDR3 runs 16 residues. Germline CDR1 reads LGHNA; CDR2 reads YNFKEQ. CDR3 loop: CASSQVIRAFNSPLHF. The CDR3 DNA reads TGTGCCAGCAGCCAAGTCATCAGGGCCTTTAATTCACCCCTCCACTTT.